The 6 T cell receptor beta chains reported below all come from one sample, sequenced in a study of control samples from healthy donors and cancer patients. Clones were sequenced by immunoSEQ multiplex PCR, and TCRdb holds only the in-frame ones, with some missing. The repertoire holds 100,000 to 150,000 clones, with over 85% as singletons. The source material was PBMCs. Receptors were obtained from a man aged 50 to 59 with head and neck cancer.

This clone appeared once. The J gene is TRBJ2-7, the V gene TRBV4-2, with a weak D call TRBD1 (7 bases). Deletions cut 5 bases from V and 2 bases from J, with 13 bases between. Germline-derived CDR1 and CDR2 are LGHNA and YNFKEQ. The CDR3 has 14 residues. The chain's CDR3 is CASSAGTATYEQYF. The DNA of the CDR3 is TGTGCCAGCAGCGCGGGGACAGCCACCTACGAGCAGTACTTC.

The J gene is TRBJ2-3, the V gene TRBV11-2, with D possibly called TRBD1 or TRBD2 (6 bases each). V was cut by 1 base and J by 1 base, with 15 bases left in between. CDR3 length equals 17 residues. The germline V gene has CDR1 SGHAT and CDR2 FQNNGV. CDR3 protein: CASSLAPGGAGTDTQYF. DNA for the CDR3: TGTGCCAGCAGCTTAGCCCCCGGGGGCGCCGGCACAGATACGCAGTATTTT.

The chain carries TRBV27 and TRBJ1-4, with TRBD1 identical over 7 bases. V dropped 1 base and J dropped 6; count of bases not matched to a gene: 8. Germline assignment: CDR1 MNHEY and CDR2 SMNVEV (reference sequence). CDR3 length equals 16 residues. The CDR3 DNA sequence: TGTGCCAGCAGTTTATGGGCAGGGGGTACGGATGAAAAACTGTTTTTT. Translated: CASSLWAGGTDEKLFF.

This clone was picked up a small number of times. The chain couples TRBV30 to TRBJ1-5; no clear D. Germline CDR1 reads GTSNPN; CDR2 reads SVGIG (reference sequence). The CDR3 length is 13 residues. Trimming took off 2 bases at V and 4 bases at J, with 9 bases between the two ends. CDR3 nucleotide sequence: TGTGCCTGGAGTTCCGGGGATAATCAGCCCCAGCATTTT. Translated: CAWSSGDNQPQHF.

Points on this clone: Without the conserved terminal phenylalanine or tryptophan, this CDR3 likely stems from a read error. No DNA is shown, since the ends of the CDR3 on it are uncertain; the CDR3 is the one TCRdb lists. V is TRBV2 and J is TRBJ1-1; TRBD1 reflects the table's D call only, with no check against the DNA. With termini counted, the CDR3 has 13 amino acids. Germline assignment: CDR1 SNHLY and CDR2 FYNNEI. The CDR3 reads CASSDPGPGVPQS.

The DNA of the CDR3 is TGCGCCAGCAGTGGAAGGTTGAGCAATCAGCCCCAGCATTTT. It codes for CASSGRLSNQPQHF. The V gene is TRBV10-2, the J gene TRBJ1-5; D unresolved. Germline-derived CDR1 and CDR2 are WSHSY and SAAADI. This CDR3 is built from 14 residues. Trimming removed 4 bases from V and 1 base from J, with 8 bases in between.